The next 22 T cell receptor beta chains were all read from a single sample in a study of Ad26.COV2.S vaccination and SARS-CoV-2 variants. Treatment meaning: around 19 received Ad26.COV2.S at low or high dose, single or two shots; 5 received placebo; per-sample allocation not given. All samples were drawn on day 63, counting from the first vaccine or placebo injection. The repertoire was sequenced with immunoSEQ multiplex PCR; TCRdb's copy has only in-frame clones and lacks some. Among 300,000 to 400,000 clones listed, 85% were seen once. Sequenced material: peripheral blood, taken in a trial of Ad26.COV2.S vaccine versus placebo. These receptors were collected from a person between 18 and 65 years old who received the Ad26.COV2.S COVID-19 vaccine or a placebo.

The rearrangement uses TRBV29-1 and TRBJ1-1; TRBD1 is a possible D gene (6 bases). The V gene's germline CDR1 is SQVTM and CDR2 ANQGSEA. V lost 5 bases and J lost 4, with 11 bases in between. The CDR3 is 12 amino acids. CDR3 nucleotide sequence: TGCAGCGTTCTCAGGGGAGCCACTGAAGCTTTCTTT. It specifies CSVLRGATEAFF.

In DNA form, the CDR3 reads TGTGCCAGTAGGCCGGGACAGGGGGAAAAAAACTATGGCTACACCTTC. As protein: CASRPGQGEKNYGYTF. This chain links TRBV19 with TRBJ1-2; the match to TRBD1 covers 11 bases. CDR3 length: 16 amino acids. With 6 bases clipped from V and 2 bases from J, the junction kept 8 bases outside the gene matches. Per the germline V gene, CDR1 is LNHDA and CDR2 is SQIVND (reference sequence).

This clone was seen once. This chain uses TRBV24-1 with TRBJ2-1; D call uncertain. CDR1 is KGHDR, CDR2 SFDVKD, per germline. The ends were cut back, 6 bases at V and 2 bases at J, with 10 bases in the middle. The CDR3 spans 14 residues. The CDR3 region is CATSIATPYNEQFF. CDR3 in DNA: TGTGCCACCAGTATTGCTACTCCCTACAATGAGCAGTTCTTC.

The chain combines TRBV5-1 with TRBJ2-7; D remains unclear. There are 14 residues in the CDR3. Trimming pared 4 bases from V and 1 base from J, leaving 12 bases between. CDR1 is SGHRS and CDR2 is YFSETQ in the germline V gene. CDR3 DNA sequence: TGCGCCAGCAGCCCCGCGGACGGATCCTACGAGCAGTACTTC. Its protein product is CASSPADGSYEQYF.

V is TRBV15 and J is TRBJ2-5; D perhaps matches TRBD2 (5 bases). The CDR3 totals 13 residues. V was shortened by 0 bases and J by 5 bases, with 7 bases between the two germline ends. Germline CDR1 LNHNV, CDR2 YYDKDF (reference sequence). The CDR3, as DNA: TGTGCCACCAGCAGAGACCCGGGGGAGACCCAGTACTTC. This sequence encodes CATSRDPGETQYF.

The V and J genes are TRBV7-9 and TRBJ2-7, with D maybe TRBD1 (6 bases). The CDR3 length is 15 residues. The V end lost 5 bases, the J end lost 5 bases, and 19 bases lay between the germline ends. Per germline, CDR1 SEHNR and CDR2 FQNEAQ (reference sequence). Here the CDR3 DNA reads TGTGCCAGCAGCCCTAAGACAGGCACTCGTCACGAGCAGTACTTC. This translates into CASSPKTGTRHEQYF.

This rearrangement joins TRBV30 to TRBJ2-1; no definite D call. CDR3 length equals 16 residues. V was pared by 2 bases and J by 0 bases, with 14 bases between. CDR1 and CDR2 (germline): GTSNPN, SVGIG (reference sequence). The CDR3, as DNA: TGTGCCTGGAGTTTATCCAGTGACCCCTCCTACAATGAGCAGTTCTTC. Protein sequence: CAWSLSSDPSYNEQFF.

The chain joins TRBV15 to TRBJ1-2, with D tentatively TRBD1 (5 bases). The CDR3 consists of 16 residues. V gave up 1 base and J gave up 0 bases, with 12 bases separating them. Germline lookup yields CDR1 LNHNV and CDR2 YYDKDF (reference sequence). The CDR3 nucleotides read TGTGCCACCAGCAGAGTTGGGGCAGGGTCTAACTATGGCTACACCTTC. This codes for CATSRVGAGSNYGYTF.

The table lists this clone with a count of one. This sample also contains other DNA sequences that code for the same CDR3. The chain uses TRBV19 and TRBJ2-3; D is perhaps TRBD2 (5 bases). Germline CDR1 is LNHDA and CDR2 is SQIVND (reference sequence). V was shortened by 3 bases and J by 0 bases, with 7 bases between the two germline ends. This CDR3 has 14 amino acids. In DNA, the CDR3 is TGTGCCAGTAGTATCCGCGGGAGCACAGATACGCAGTATTTT. This sequence encodes CASSIRGSTDTQYF.

V gene TRBV19 combines with J gene TRBJ1-2; 9 bases fit TRBD1. Germline V gene data show CDR1 as LNHDA and CDR2 as SQIVND (reference sequence). The CDR3 consists of 15 residues. The V and J ends lost 5 bases and 6 bases, in that order; junction bases with no gene match: 10. The CDR3 loop reads CASSAHRGTGNGYTF. As DNA, the CDR3 is TGTGCCAGTAGTGCCCACAGGGGGACAGGGAATGGCTACACCTTC.

The chain is built from TRBV5-1 and TRBJ2-7; 8 nucleotides match TRBD1. Germline loops: CDR1 SGHRS, CDR2 YFSETQ. The V segment lost 2 bases and the J segment 6 bases; nucleotides outside the gene matches: 7. This CDR3 is built from 14 residues. The CDR3: CASSLGQGYGEQYF. For the CDR3, the DNA is TGCGCCAGCAGCTTAGGACAGGGATACGGCGAGCAGTACTTC.

The chain has TRBV7-6 and TRBJ2-7; D not resolved. This CDR3 is built from 15 residues. Between the trimmed V and J ends, which lost 2 bases and 4 bases, there was a span of 15 bases. Germline-derived CDR1 and CDR2 are SGHVS and FNYEAQ. The CDR3 loop reads CASSLLPRLDYEQYF. The CDR3 DNA is TGTGCCAGCAGCTTATTACCTAGACTGGATTACGAGCAGTACTTC. Full variable domain (missing parts from reference TRBV7-6 and TRBJ2-7): GAGVSQSPRYKVTKRGQDVALRCDPISGHVSLYWYRQALGQGPEFLTYFNYEAQQDKSGLPNDRFSAERPEGSISTLTIQRTEQRDSAMYRCASSLLPRLDYEQYFGPGTRLTVT.

For the CDR3, the DNA is TGCGCCAGCAGCCTGGGGACTAGCGGGAGGGGTGAGCAGTTCTTC. The encoded protein is CASSLGTSGRGEQFF. The V call is TRBV4-3, the J call TRBJ2-1; 16 bases line up with TRBD2. This CDR3 contains 15 residues. With 4 bases clipped from V and 9 bases from J, the junction kept 3 bases outside the gene matches. Germline values: CDR1 LGHNA, CDR2 YSLEER.

V usage is TRBV28 and J usage is TRBJ2-7; 8 bases match TRBD1. Unmatched junction bases numbered 6, after V lost 6 bases and J lost 2 bases. This CDR3 has 14 residues. Germline CDR1 reads MDHEN; CDR2 reads SYDVKM. The CDR3 DNA reads TGTGCCAGCAGACTCCCGGGACAGGCCTACGAGCAGTACTTC. Protein sequence: CASRLPGQAYEQYF.

The chain has TRBV28 and TRBJ2-4; D is unresolved. Germline V gives CDR1 MDHEN, CDR2 SYDVKM. The CDR3 is 14 amino acids. V lost 8 bases and J lost 1, with 12 bases in between. Here the CDR3 reads CASGPLGAKNIQYF. The CDR3 DNA follows: TGTGCCAGCGGGCCCCTTGGGGCCAAAAACATTCAGTACTTC.

The V gene is TRBV7-2, the J gene TRBJ2-1; 14 bases agree with TRBD2. CDR1 and CDR2 from the germline V gene are SGHTA and FQGNSA. With 6 bases clipped from V and 4 bases from J, the junction kept 14 bases outside the gene matches. The CDR3 extends over 19 amino acids. The DNA for the CDR3 is TGTGCCAGCAGAACCAGAGGGACTAGCGGGAGAGTGGGGTACAATGAGCAGTTCTTC. Translated, it gives CASRTRGTSGRVGYNEQFF.

The chain carries TRBV19 and TRBJ2-1, with D possibly being TRBD2 (6 bases). CDR1 is LNHDA and CDR2 is SQIVND in the germline V gene (reference sequence). The CDR3 covers 14 residues. Trimming removed 5 bases from V and 6 bases from J, with 14 bases in between. DNA of the CDR3: TGTGCCAGTAGTCCGGGGTCCGGGGGCAATGAGCAGTTCTTC. Amino acid sequence: CASSPGSGGNEQFF.

The chain combines TRBV28 with TRBJ1-2, with TRBD1 matching over 7 bases. The CDR3 runs to 15 residues. The germline CDR1 and CDR2 sequences are MDHEN and SYDVKM. After removal of 2 bases from V and 4 bases from J, the junction contained 7 bases not matched to a gene. The CDR3 protein is CASSLRDRWVYGYTF. As DNA, the CDR3 is TGTGCCAGCAGTTTACGGGACAGATGGGTCTATGGCTACACCTTC.

The chain is built from TRBV27 and TRBJ2-6; tentative D call: TRBD1 (6 bases). The V gene's germline CDR1 is MNHEY and CDR2 SMNVEV (reference sequence). The CDR3 contains 17 residues. V dropped 6 bases and J dropped 0 bases, with 15 bases sitting between them. CDR3: CASSRTVRSSGANVLTF. In DNA form, the CDR3 reads TGTGCCAGCAGCCGGACAGTTCGGAGCTCTGGGGCCAACGTCCTGACTTTC.

The J gene is TRBJ2-5, the V gene TRBV18, with 13 bases lining up with TRBD2. V was pared by 5 bases and J by 7 bases, with 10 bases of the junction left unmatched. Germline loops: CDR1 KGHSH, CDR2 LQKENI. The length of the CDR3 is 16 residues. The CDR3 sequence is CASSARGLAGERTQYF. DNA for the CDR3: TGTGCCAGCTCAGCTAGAGGACTAGCGGGAGAGAGGACCCAGTACTTC.

The chain joins TRBV15 to TRBJ2-3; D may be TRBD1 (5 bases). V was trimmed by 0 bases and J by 3 bases, leaving 16 bases between them. The CDR3 is 17 residues long. The germline CDR1 and CDR2 sequences are LNHNV and YYDKDF (reference sequence). The CDR3 reads CATSRDLGARRTDTQYF. In DNA form, the CDR3 reads TGTGCCACCAGCAGAGATCTTGGGGCTAGAAGGACAGATACGCAGTATTTT.

The chain couples TRBV30 to TRBJ2-2; 8 nucleotides line up with TRBD2. CDR1 is GTSNPN, CDR2 SVGIG, per germline (reference sequence). The CDR3 length is 12 residues. Here the CDR3 reads CGLAGNTGELFF. The CDR3 nucleotides read TGTGGGCTAGCGGGGAACACCGGGGAGCTGTTTTTT.